Presented here are 15 T cell receptor beta chains from one specimen sequenced in a study of blood T cell repertoires in COVID-19. Assay: immunoSEQ multiplex PCR; the TCRdb copy retains only in-frame clones and omits some. This sample has 35,000 to 50,000 clones, with approximately 86% found just once. The sample was peripheral blood. The receptors here all came from an elderly woman with active COVID-19.

The chain has TRBV4-1 and TRBJ1-2; D remains ambiguous. Trimming left V 1 base short and J 4 bases short, with 10 bases between. The CDR3 consists of 14 residues. Germline CDR1 MGHRA, CDR2 YSYEKL. CDR3 in DNA: TGCGCCAGCAGCCAAGGAGGCCGGTTCTATGGCTACACCTTC. Protein sequence: CASSQGGRFYGYTF.

The chain has TRBV2 and TRBJ1-3, with unresolved D. CDR1 is SNHLY, CDR2 FYNNEI, per germline. CDR3 length: 15 amino acids. The ends were cut back, 6 bases at V and 1 base at J, with 13 bases in the middle. The CDR3 reads CASRELPASGNTIYF. DNA for the CDR3: TGTGCCAGCAGAGAACTACCCGCGTCTGGAAACACCATATATTTT.

The V call is TRBV18, the J call TRBJ2-3; 12 nucleotides line up with TRBD2. V shed 4 bases, J shed 2 bases, and the junction held 10 bases outside the gene matches. Germline V gives CDR1 KGHSH, CDR2 LQKENI. The CDR3 consists of 18 residues. CDR3 nucleotide sequence: TGTGCCAGCTCACGTGGGACTAGCGGGTCAAGAATCACAGATACGCAGTATTTT. Translated: CASSRGTSGSRITDTQYF.

This sequence joins TRBV11-3 and TRBJ2-4; 8 bases map to TRBD1. The junction had 6 bases not matched to a gene; V was cut back by 5 bases and J by 3 bases. This CDR3 comprises 15 residues. From germline, CDR1 is SGHNT and CDR2 YENEEA. In DNA, the CDR3 is TGTGCCAGCAGCCCAGGCGGACAGGGCAAAAACATTCAGTACTTC. It specifies CASSPGGQGKNIQYF.

This clone appeared once. This chain connects TRBV19 to TRBJ2-1, with TRBD2 matching 14 bases. Germline assignment: CDR1 LNHDA and CDR2 SQIVND (reference sequence). There are 15 residues in the CDR3. V dropped 7 bases and J dropped 8; count of bases not matched to a gene: 7. The CDR3 loop reads CASTQTSGGVDEQFF. The CDR3 nucleotides are TGTGCCAGTACCCAGACTAGCGGGGGGGTAGATGAGCAGTTCTTC.

V and J are TRBV6-2 or TRBV6-3 and TRBJ1-1, with TRBD1 as a possible D gene (5 bases). Germline assignment: CDR1 MNHEY and CDR2 SVGEGT. Trimming took off 4 bases at V and 4 bases at J, with 10 bases between the two ends. There are 13 residues in the CDR3. The CDR3 DNA follows: TGTGCCAGCAGTTTCAGGGTTTTCACTGAAGCTTTCTTT. This encodes CASSFRVFTEAFF.

V is TRBV9 and J is TRBJ1-5; D gene uncertain. CDR1 is SGDLS and CDR2 is YYNGEE in the germline V gene. There are 15 residues in the CDR3. V was clipped by 4 bases and J by 2 bases, with 13 bases between them. The chain's CDR3 is CASSLGSAGNQPQHF. The CDR3 DNA sequence: TGTGCCAGCAGCCTAGGGAGTGCTGGCAATCAGCCCCAGCATTTT.

This chain connects TRBV3-1 (or the pseudogene TRBV3-2) to TRBJ2-3; possibly TRBD1 for D (6 bases). The germline V and J ends were trimmed by 4 bases and 0 bases, with 8 bases remaining between them. Germline CDR1 is LGHDT and CDR2 is YNNKEL (reference sequence). The CDR3 runs 14 residues. CDR3 bases: TGTGCCAGCAGCCCCAGGGGTAGCACAGATACGCAGTATTTT. It is translated as CASSPRGSTDTQYF.

This chain links TRBV3-1 (or the pseudogene TRBV3-2) with TRBJ2-2, with TRBD2 matching over 8 bases. This CDR3 is 16 amino acids long. J was trimmed by 4 bases and V by 4 bases; bases with no gene match: 8. Germline V gene data show CDR1 as LGHDT and CDR2 as YNNKEL (reference sequence). CDR3 nucleotides: TGTGCCAGCAGCCTAGCCGGGACTAGGTGCACCGGGGAGCTGTTTTTT. This sequence encodes CASSLAGTRCTGELFF.

The chain uses TRBV5-6 and TRBJ2-5; D unresolved. CDR1 and CDR2 from the germline V gene are SGHDT and YYEEEE. V was shortened by 2 bases and J by 5 bases, with 4 bases between the two germline ends. CDR3 size: 11 residues. The CDR3 nucleotides are TGTGCCAGCAGCTTCATGGAGACCCAGTACTTC. As protein: CASSFMETQYF.

The rearrangement joins TRBV6-5 to TRBJ1-5; unclear D gene. The CDR3 extends over 13 amino acids. Germline V gene data show CDR1 as MNHEY and CDR2 as SVGAGI. V was clipped by 6 bases and J by 4 bases, with 10 bases between them. The CDR3 is CASRQTGNQPQHF. The CDR3 bases are TGTGCCAGCAGACAAACGGGGAATCAGCCCCAGCATTTT.

The count of this clone is one. The rearrangement links TRBV7-8 to TRBJ2-7; D is uncertain. CDR3 length: 17 residues. The V gene lost 4 bases and the J gene lost 1 base, with 20 bases spanning the gap. Germline V gives CDR1 SGHVS, CDR2 FQNEAQ. CDR3 sequence (DNA): TGTGCCAGCAGCTCGAGACGGCGGCCCCGGTTGTCCTACGAGCAGTACTTC. Its translation is CASSSRRRPRLSYEQYF.

This sequence joins TRBV4-3 and TRBJ2-2; D might be TRBD1 (6 bases). The CDR3 has 16 amino acids. CDR1 is LGHNA and CDR2 is YSLEER in the germline V gene. Deletions cut 0 bases from V and 4 bases from J, with 12 bases between. The CDR3 nucleotides read TGCGCCAGCAGCCAAGATGTGGGGGCGGGCACCGGGGAGCTGTTTTTT. Amino acids: CASSQDVGAGTGELFF.

V is TRBV5-1 and J is TRBJ2-1, with 7 bases lining up with TRBD2. The CDR3 has 18 residues. Germline V gene lookup returns CDR1 SGHRS and CDR2 YFSETQ. With 1 base clipped from V and 0 bases from J, the junction kept 10 bases outside the gene matches. The CDR3 DNA is TGCGCCAGCAGCTTGCGGGCTAGCGGAAGGAGCTCCTACAATGAGCAGTTCTTC. This encodes CASSLRASGRSSYNEQFF.

This chain links TRBV19 with TRBJ1-1; D perhaps matches TRBD1 (6 bases). V lost 6 bases to trimming and J lost 0 bases, with 17 bases between them. The germline V gene encodes CDR1 LNHDA and CDR2 SQIVND (reference sequence). This CDR3 has 16 residues. Here the CDR3 DNA reads TGTGCCAGTAGCAGCTCGGCCGGGACACTGAACACTGAAGCTTTCTTT. This gives the protein CASSSSAGTLNTEAFF.